Listed here are 27 T cell receptor beta chains from one sample, sequenced in a study of blood T cell repertoires in COVID-19. The table came from immunoSEQ multiplex PCR; TCRdb's copy has only in-frame clones and leaves some out. The table shows around 200,000 clones, with around 85% occurring only once. The sample was peripheral blood. Receptor source: a woman older than 75 with acute or convalescent COVID-19.

CDR3 amino acids: CAISATSGGADEQFF. Here the CDR3 DNA reads TGTGCCATCAGTGCCACTAGCGGGGGGGCGGATGAGCAGTTCTTC. The chain employs TRBV10-3 and TRBJ2-1; TRBD2 matches 13 bases. CDR1 and CDR2 from the germline V gene are ENHRY and SYGVKD. V lost 4 bases and J lost 8; bases outside the gene matches: 5. This CDR3 is built from 15 residues.

The chain is built from TRBV11-2 and TRBJ2-4; D is possibly TRBD2 (6 bases). This CDR3 has 17 amino acids. The V gene lost 2 bases and the J gene lost 7 bases, with 21 bases spanning the gap. Per the germline V gene, CDR1 is SGHAT and CDR2 is FQNNGV. As DNA, the CDR3 is TGTGCCAGCAGCTTAACCCCGATGGCGGGGAGGCGGAACATTCAGTACTTC. Encoded protein: CASSLTPMAGRRNIQYF.

This chain connects TRBV24-1 to TRBJ2-2; D may be TRBD1 (6 bases). Looked up from germline, CDR1 is KGHDR and CDR2 is SFDVKD. The V end was cut by 2 bases, the J end by 6 bases, with 21 bases between. CDR3 length: 18 residues. The CDR3 here is CATSDSPGPAGDPGELFF. CDR3 in DNA: TGTGCCACCAGTGATTCGCCGGGCCCAGCAGGGGATCCCGGGGAGCTGTTTTTT.

The gene calls are TRBV18 and TRBJ1-2, with a weak D call TRBD1 (5 bases). Germline V gene lookup returns CDR1 KGHSH and CDR2 LQKENI. V dropped 6 bases and J dropped 4 bases, with 18 bases sitting between them. The CDR3 is 15 amino acids. CDR3 sequence (DNA): TGTGCCAGCTCGCCCAGCCCTGGGGGGGGCTATGGCTACACCTTC. This codes for CASSPSPGGGYGYTF.

The rearrangement joins TRBV4-1 to TRBJ1-1; weak D call: TRBD1 (5 bases). The CDR3 totals 11 residues. Germline lookup yields CDR1 MGHRA and CDR2 YSYEKL. With 3 bases removed from V and 11 bases from J, the gap between germline ends came to 10 bases. The CDR3 coding sequence is TGCGCCAGCAGCCAGGAGACAGTGGCTTTCTTT. It encodes CASSQETVAFF.

The rearrangement uses TRBV29-1 and TRBJ2-2; 9 nucleotides align to TRBD1. Trimming at V came to 4 bases and at J to 4 bases, leaving 4 bases not matched to a gene. Germline CDR1 reads SQVTM; CDR2 reads ANQGSEA. The CDR3 extends over 14 amino acids. The CDR3 protein is CSVGQGESTGELFF. The CDR3 coding sequence is TGCAGCGTTGGACAGGGGGAGAGCACCGGGGAGCTGTTTTTT.

This clone has more than one count but fewer than ten. The chain employs TRBV30 and TRBJ1-5; 10 positions agree with TRBD1. Trimming removed 5 bases from V and 0 bases from J; junction bases left unmatched: 4. The CDR3 runs to 15 residues. CDR1 and CDR2 (germline): GTSNPN, SVGIG (reference sequence). CDR3 nucleotide sequence: TGTGCCTGGGACAGGGGGCAGTATAGCAATCAGCCCCAGCATTTT. Its translation is CAWDRGQYSNQPQHF.

The chain has TRBV7-2 and TRBJ2-1; 9 bases line up with TRBD2. Germline trimming cut 0 bases from V and 14 bases from J; bases unmatched to any gene: 5. Germline V lookup: CDR1 SGHTA, CDR2 FQGNSA. The CDR3 spans 13 residues. CDR3 nucleotides: TGTGCCAGCAGCTTAGCGCCGCGGACTAGCGAGTTCTTC. Protein product: CASSLAPRTSEFF. Based on the CDR3 plus reference TRBV7-2 and TRBJ2-1, the full variable domain is GAGVSQSPSNKVTEKGKDVELRCDPISGHTALYWYRQSLGQGLEFLIYFQGNSAPDKSGLPSDRFSAERTGGSVSTLTIQRTQQEDSAVYLCASSLAPRTSEFFGPGTRLTVL.

The chain has TRBV14 and TRBJ2-7; weak D call: TRBD2 (5 bases). In germline, CDR1 is SGHDN, CDR2 FVKESK. The CDR3 has 12 amino acids. V was clipped by 4 bases and J by 7 bases, with 11 bases between them. Here the CDR3 DNA reads TGTGCCAGCAGCCGGCGGGTCCGGGAGCAGTACTTC. Amino acid sequence: CASSRRVREQYF.

The chain links TRBV5-1 to TRBJ2-1, with 7 positions matching TRBD1. The CDR3 is 14 residues long. V was clipped by 3 bases and J by 2 bases; unmatched bases: 2. Germline V lookup: CDR1 SGHRS, CDR2 YFSETQ. The chain's CDR3 is CASSSGQAYNEQFF. In DNA, the CDR3 is TGCGCCAGCAGCTCAGGACAGGCCTACAATGAGCAGTTCTTC.

The V gene is TRBV2, the J gene TRBJ1-1; tentatively, D is TRBD1 (5 bases). The V end lost 6 bases, the J end lost 1 base, and 12 bases lay between the germline ends. The CDR3 covers 14 residues. Germline V CDR1 and CDR2: SNHLY, FYNNEI. The CDR3 is CASSGRGGNTEAFF. DNA for the CDR3: TGTGCCAGCAGCGGTCGGGGGGGGAACACTGAAGCTTTCTTT.

This chain connects TRBV29-1 to TRBJ2-3; possibly TRBD1 for D (7 bases). Trimming left V 8 bases short and J 2 bases short, with 14 bases between. Germline V CDR1 and CDR2: SQVTM, ANQGSEA. The CDR3 contains 13 residues. CDR3 nucleotides: TGCAGCTCCCAGGGGGGCTTCACAGATACGCAGTATTTT. Translation: CSSQGGFTDTQYF.

The table lists this clone with a few counts. The rearrangement joins TRBV7-2 to TRBJ1-6, with 8 nucleotides matching TRBD1. V was clipped by 5 bases and J by 4 bases; unmatched bases: 4. This CDR3 has 15 amino acids. CDR1 and CDR2 (germline): SGHTA, FQGNSA. For the CDR3, the DNA is TGTGCCAGCAGCCCCGGGACAGGATATAATTCACCCCTCCACTTT. Protein product: CASSPGTGYNSPLHF.

This sequence joins TRBV19 and TRBJ1-3, with D possibly matching TRBD1 (6 bases). The V and J ends lost 5 bases and 3 bases respectively, with 17 bases between them. The CDR3 has 16 residues. CDR1 LNHDA and CDR2 SQIVND come from the germline V gene (reference sequence). The CDR3 DNA reads TGTGCCAGTAGTTGGTTCCCAGGGGCGAGTGGAAACACCATATATTTT. Translating it yields CASSWFPGASGNTIYF.

The chain employs TRBV2 and TRBJ2-1, with TRBD1 matching 8 bases. The CDR3 consists of 16 residues. J was trimmed by 6 bases and V by 1 base; bases with no gene match: 8. Germline V gives CDR1 SNHLY, CDR2 FYNNEI. DNA for the CDR3: TGTGCCAGCAGTGAAGGGGGACAGGCCGTATTCAATGAGCAGTTCTTC. Translated, it gives CASSEGGQAVFNEQFF.

This chain uses TRBV3-1 (or the pseudogene TRBV3-2) with TRBJ1-5; 8 positions agree with TRBD1. With 2 bases clipped from V and 5 bases from J, the junction kept 2 bases outside the gene matches. The germline V gene encodes CDR1 LGHDT and CDR2 YNNKEL (reference sequence). The CDR3 has 14 residues. CDR3: CASSQRTGYQPQHF. The CDR3 bases are TGTGCCAGCAGCCAAAGGACAGGGTATCAGCCCCAGCATTTT.

This chain joins TRBV5-4 and TRBJ2-2; 8 nucleotides match TRBD2. Per germline, CDR1 SGHNT and CDR2 YYREEE (reference sequence). This CDR3 region has 16 residues. Trimming took 4 bases from V and 3 from J; bases not matched to a gene: 8. The CDR3 DNA sequence: TGTGCCAGCAGCCGGGAGGGCCCCACGGACACCGGGGAGCTGTTTTTT. Translated: CASSREGPTDTGELFF.

The chain recombines TRBV15 with TRBJ2-3, with D uncertain. The CDR3 runs to 13 residues. The germline V gene encodes CDR1 LNHNV and CDR2 YYDKDF (reference sequence). Trimming took 0 bases from V and 5 from J, leaving 6 bases between them. DNA of the CDR3: TGTGCCACCAGCAGAGATCCGGGAGATACGCAGTATTTT. Amino acids: CATSRDPGDTQYF.

CDR3 DNA: TGTGCCAGCAGTTCTAGCGGGGTGGACCAAGAGACCCAGTACTTC. Translated: CASSSSGVDQETQYF. The gene calls are TRBV7-9 and TRBJ2-5, with 9 bases matching TRBD2. J was trimmed by 0 bases and V by 6 bases; bases with no gene match: 5. Germline CDR1 reads SEHNR; CDR2 reads FQNEAQ (reference sequence). The CDR3 length is 15 residues.

V and J are TRBV6-4 and TRBJ1-1; 9 bases match TRBD1. The V gene end was trimmed by 5 bases and the J gene end by 2 bases; junction bases not matched to a gene: 6. Germline V gene data show CDR1 as MRHNA and CDR2 as SNTAGT. This CDR3 has 15 residues. The CDR3 nucleotides are TGTGCCAGCAGTCCCGACAGGGGGTTAAACACTGAAGCTTTCTTT. This sequence encodes CASSPDRGLNTEAFF.

V usage is TRBV5-1 and J usage is TRBJ1-6; 8 nucleotides match TRBD1. CDR1 and CDR2 from the germline V gene are SGHRS and YFSETQ. This CDR3 is built from 15 residues. The V and J ends lost 3 bases and 8 bases, in that order; junction bases with no gene match: 7. The DNA of the CDR3 is TGCGCCAGCAGCTCGCAGGGGGCGCGGGATTCACCCCTCCACTTT. This translates into CASSSQGARDSPLHF.

This clone was observed a handful of times. The genes are TRBV24-1 and TRBJ1-5; D perhaps matches TRBD1 (6 bases). The CDR3 consists of 16 residues. The V gene's germline CDR1 is KGHDR and CDR2 SFDVKD. The V end was cut by 4 bases, the J end by 0 bases, with 12 bases between. This CDR3 reads CATSDAGQPSNQPQHF. As DNA, the CDR3 is TGTGCCACCAGTGACGCTGGACAGCCTAGCAATCAGCCCCAGCATTTT.

With regard to this clone: The conserved phenylalanine or tryptophan is not found at the CDR3 terminus, so this likely reflects a read error. The limits of the CDR3 on the DNA are not certain, so only TCRdb's listed CDR3 is given. V is TRBV6-2 or TRBV6-3 and J is TRBJ1-1; TRBD1 is the table's D call, not checked against the DNA. The CDR3 is made up of 13 amino acids, end residues included. Looked up from germline, CDR1 is MNHEY and CDR2 is SVGEGT. Here the CDR3 reads CASSRTGTGPVSL.

The V gene is TRBV5-1, the J gene TRBJ1-4; 9 nucleotides align to TRBD1. The trim removed 0 bases at V and 8 bases at J, leaving 5 bases unmatched. CDR1 and CDR2 from the germline V gene are SGHRS and YFSETQ. The CDR3 loop spans 15 amino acids. The CDR3 DNA is TGCGCCAGCAGCTTGGGGGACAGGGTCGGCGAAAAACTGTTTTTT. It translates to CASSLGDRVGEKLFF.

V is TRBV7-2 and J is TRBJ2-2; 10 bases line up with TRBD1. In germline, CDR1 is SGHTA, CDR2 FQGNSA. The length of the CDR3 is 16 residues. With 2 bases clipped from V and 5 bases from J, the junction kept 5 bases outside the gene matches. Here the CDR3 reads CASSLSDRGRTGELFF. DNA of the CDR3: TGTGCCAGCAGCTTATCCGACAGGGGGCGAACCGGGGAGCTGTTTTTT.

The V and J genes are TRBV3-1 (or the pseudogene TRBV3-2) and TRBJ1-1; D unclear. With 5 bases removed from V and 5 bases from J, the gap between germline ends came to 12 bases. CDR1 is LGHDT and CDR2 is YNNKEL in the germline V gene (reference sequence). This CDR3 contains 13 residues. As DNA, the CDR3 is TGTGCCAGCAGCTTCCACTCGGGGACTGAAGCTTTCTTT. Protein product: CASSFHSGTEAFF.

The chain employs TRBV2 and TRBJ1-1; D is undetermined. CDR1 is SNHLY and CDR2 is FYNNEI in the germline V gene. Trimming shortened V by 1 base and J by 2 bases, and 5 bases separated the two germline ends. The length of the CDR3 is 13 residues. The CDR3 here is CASSEVSNTEAFF. The CDR3 DNA reads TGTGCCAGCAGTGAAGTTTCAAACACTGAAGCTTTCTTT.